The 32 T cell receptor beta chains below come from one sample, sequenced in a study of beta chain features in type 1 diabetes. Their antigen targets remain unknown. Study-level findings and limits: In every one of the four CD4+ subsets, TCRB CDR3s were moderately but significantly shorter in Type 1 diabetes patients.

The isolated RNA, all of it, was reverse transcribed, so expressed TCRB transcripts were what got sequenced. Sequenced by immunoSEQ multiplex PCR; TCRdb stores in-frame clones only, minus some. Of some 190,000 clones in the sample, approximately 8% were seen once. The sample comprised central memory CD4+ T cells from blood. Every receptor here comes from a middle-aged woman with type 1 diabetes.

This clone was picked up a small number of times. This chain connects TRBV18 to TRBJ1-2; a weak D match, TRBD1 (6 bases). Germline V gene lookup returns CDR1 KGHSH and CDR2 LQKENI. The CDR3 runs 13 residues. V gave up 2 bases and J gave up 4 bases, with 8 bases separating them. CDR3 protein: CASSPGDIYGYTF. DNA for the CDR3: TGTGCCAGCTCACCAGGGGACATCTATGGCTACACCTTC.

In this sample, this clone turned up a few times. The chain combines TRBV28 with TRBJ2-7; TRBD1 is a possible D gene (6 bases). The CDR3 length is 15 residues. V was cut by 6 bases and J by 3 bases, with 18 bases left in between. Germline V CDR1 and CDR2: MDHEN, SYDVKM. CDR3 nucleotides: TGTGCCAGCAGCTTCACAGGGCCGGGCTTCTACGAGCAGTACTTC. Translated, it gives CASSFTGPGFYEQYF.

This clone has only a few counts. The J gene is TRBJ2-1, the V gene TRBV4-2, with D perhaps matching TRBD2 (6 bases). The CDR3 has 16 residues. CDR1 and CDR2 from the germline V gene are LGHNA and YNFKEQ. Deletions cut 6 bases from V and 2 bases from J, with 17 bases between. CDR3 amino acids: CASSSLQGGPYNEQFF. The CDR3 nucleotides read TGTGCCAGCAGTTCCTTGCAGGGAGGCCCCTACAATGAGCAGTTCTTC.

This chain joins TRBV7-2 and TRBJ1-2; 11 nucleotides align to TRBD1. Germline V lookup: CDR1 SGHTA, CDR2 FQGNSA. This CDR3 region has 16 residues. Trimming cost V 6 bases and J 1 base; bases outside gene matches: 7. The CDR3 region has the DNA TGTGCCAGCAGTTCCGGGACAGGGGGATTTAACTATGGCTACACCTTC. Protein sequence: CASSSGTGGFNYGYTF.

This clone was found a few times. The chain is built from TRBV6-1 and TRBJ1-2; TRBD1 matches 10 bases. CDR1 is MNHNS, CDR2 SASEGT, per germline. The CDR3 totals 14 residues. The ends lost 8 bases at V and 2 bases at J; junction bases unmatched: 5. The chain's CDR3 is CASSGTGDNYGYTF. For the CDR3, the DNA is TGTGCCAGCTCGGGGACAGGGGACAACTATGGCTACACCTTC.

The chain couples TRBV15 to TRBJ1-4; 11 bases align to TRBD1. Germline V CDR1 and CDR2: LNHNV, YYDKDF (reference sequence). The CDR3 runs to 15 residues. The J segment lost 8 bases and the V segment lost 5 bases, leaving 7 bases of the junction unmatched. The CDR3 sequence is CATSDRDRGEEKLFF. The CDR3 DNA reads TGTGCCACCAGCGACCGGGACAGGGGGGAGGAAAAACTGTTTTTT.

The chain joins TRBV7-8 to TRBJ2-1; 13 bases map to TRBD2. V dropped 3 bases and J dropped 3; count of bases not matched to a gene: 8. Germline CDR1 is SGHVS and CDR2 is FQNEAQ. CDR3 length: 18 residues. This chain's CDR3 is CASSFALAGGPYYNEQFF. The CDR3 nucleotides are TGTGCCAGCAGCTTTGCACTAGCGGGGGGGCCATACTACAATGAGCAGTTCTTC.

V and J are TRBV4-2 and TRBJ1-1, with D unclear. Germline CDR1 reads LGHNA; CDR2 reads YNFKEQ. The CDR3 loop spans 14 amino acids. The ends were cut back, 2 bases at V and 0 bases at J, with 7 bases in the middle. This CDR3 reads CASSQTGMNTEAFF. CDR3 nucleotides: TGTGCCAGCAGCCAAACGGGAATGAACACTGAAGCTTTCTTT.

The chain employs TRBV7-2 and TRBJ2-5; TRBD1 matches at 8 bases. Trimming cost V 4 bases and J 2 bases; bases outside gene matches: 6. Germline CDR1 and CDR2: SGHTA and FQGNSA. The CDR3 sequence is 15 residues long. CDR3 region: CASSSGQALQETQYF. The CDR3 DNA is TGTGCCAGCAGCTCGGGACAGGCTTTACAAGAGACCCAGTACTTC.

This clone turned up a few times. J is TRBJ1-1 and V is TRBV7-2; D uncertain. Germline V gene data show CDR1 as SGHTA and CDR2 as FQGNSA. The CDR3 extends over 11 amino acids. Trimming left V 5 bases short and J 5 bases short, with 6 bases between. CDR3 residues: CASSTSTEAFF. The CDR3 DNA follows: TGTGCCAGCAGCACAAGTACTGAAGCTTTCTTT.

This clone was counted between two and nine times. The chain combines TRBV5-1 with TRBJ2-1; 7 nucleotides agree with TRBD1. The CDR3 length is 14 residues. The V and J ends lost 4 bases and 5 bases, in that order; junction bases with no gene match: 6. The germline V gene has CDR1 SGHRS and CDR2 YFSETQ. DNA of the CDR3: TGCGCCAGCAGCGTTAACCAGGGGGACAATGAGCAGTTCTTC. This encodes CASSVNQGDNEQFF.

This clone turned up a few times. This sequence joins TRBV7-9 and TRBJ1-2; tentative D call: TRBD1 (5 bases). Germline CDR1 SEHNR, CDR2 FQNEAQ (reference sequence). This CDR3 has 14 residues. V was cut by 4 bases and J by 4 bases, with 13 bases left in between. The CDR3 protein is CASSSARGTYGYTF. CDR3 nucleotides: TGTGCCAGCAGCTCTGCTCGCGGGACCTATGGCTACACCTTC.

The V gene is TRBV30, the J gene TRBJ1-1; the match to TRBD1 covers 8 bases. J gave up 10 bases and V 1 base, and 8 bases lay outside the gene matches. CDR1 is GTSNPN and CDR2 is SVGIG in the germline V gene (reference sequence). This CDR3 region has 13 residues. CDR3 in amino acids: CAWSEVPGGIAFF. CDR3 DNA: TGTGCCTGGAGTGAGGTCCCAGGGGGCATAGCTTTCTTT.

This clone was seen a handful of times. The chain employs TRBV28 and TRBJ1-3, with D possibly matching TRBD1 (5 bases). The CDR3 covers 16 residues. CDR1 MDHEN and CDR2 SYDVKM come from the germline V gene. The V and J ends lost 7 bases and 4 bases respectively, with 20 bases between them. The CDR3 nucleotides read TGTGCCAGCATTTCAGGGATGGGACTTACGGGAAACACCATATATTTT. This translates into CASISGMGLTGNTIYF. Full variable domain (missing parts from reference TRBV28 and TRBJ1-3): DVKVTQSSRYLVKRTGEKVFLECVQDMDHENMFWYRQDPGLGLRLIYFSYDVKMKEKGDIPEGYSVSREKKERFSLILESASTNQTSMYLCASISGMGLTGNTIYFGEGSWLTVV.

This clone appeared many times. This chain uses TRBV11-2 with TRBJ2-7; TRBD2 agrees at 7 bases. After removal of 0 bases from V and 2 bases from J, the junction contained 7 bases not matched to a gene. The CDR3 is made up of 16 amino acids. Germline V gene sequence: CDR1 SGHAT, CDR2 FQNNGV. For the CDR3, the DNA is TGTGCCAGCAGCTTAGATCGGCTAGCGGCAGCCTACGAGCAGTACTTC. As protein: CASSLDRLAAAYEQYF. Looking up the rest from reference TRBV11-2 and TRBJ2-7 gives the full variable domain: EAGVAQSPRYKIIEKRQSVAFWCNPISGHATLYWYQQILGQGPKLLIQFQNNGVVDDSQLPKDRFSAERLKGVDSTLKIQPAKLEDSAVYLCASSLDRLAAAYEQYFGPGTRLTVT.

The chain joins TRBV18 to TRBJ1-3; D is uncertain. Between the trimmed V and J ends, which lost 0 bases and 5 bases, there was a span of 8 bases. This CDR3 has 14 residues. In germline, CDR1 is KGHSH, CDR2 LQKENI. The CDR3 region has the DNA TGTGCCAGCTCACCACCGGGAGTCCGAAACACCATATATTTT. Translation: CASSPPGVRNTIYF.

This clone was seen more than once but under ten times. V is TRBV18 and J is TRBJ1-1, with a weak D call TRBD1 (6 bases). Germline CDR1 and CDR2: KGHSH and LQKENI. CDR3 length equals 16 residues. V shed 3 bases and J shed 0 bases, with 14 bases lying between them. The CDR3 DNA reads as TGTGCCAGCTCACCCTCTCGGACAGACATGAACACTGAAGCTTTCTTT. It yields the protein CASSPSRTDMNTEAFF.

Only a few counts were recorded for this clone. The chain combines TRBV4-3 with TRBJ1-2; D remains ambiguous. Trimming cost V 0 bases and J 4 bases, with 9 bases left between them. The germline V gene encodes CDR1 LGHNA and CDR2 YSLEER. CDR3 length: 14 amino acids. The CDR3 region is CASSQDTSGYGYTF. In nucleotides, the CDR3 is TGCGCCAGCAGCCAAGATACATCTGGCTATGGCTACACCTTC.

This clone was observed a few times. The chain links TRBV5-1 to TRBJ1-3, with 8 nucleotides matching TRBD1. Germline V lookup: CDR1 SGHRS, CDR2 YFSETQ. The CDR3 runs to 15 residues. J lost 7 bases, V lost 5 bases, and 11 bases had no gene match. CDR3: CASSPGTGTGNTIYF. In nucleotides, the CDR3 is TGCGCCAGCAGTCCCGGGACAGGCACAGGGAACACCATATATTTT.

This clone occurred a few times. The chain is built from TRBV9 and TRBJ2-7; TRBD2 agrees at 7 bases. The CDR3 loop spans 16 amino acids. From germline, CDR1 is SGDLS and CDR2 YYNGEE. V gave up 3 bases and J gave up 6 bases; unmatched junction bases: 15. This CDR3 reads CASSESPRVGGTEQYF. The CDR3 nucleotides read TGTGCCAGCAGCGAGTCCCCAAGGGTGGGAGGGACCGAGCAGTACTTC.

The table lists this clone with a few counts. This chain links TRBV4-1 with TRBJ2-7, with a possible D match to TRBD2 (7 bases). CDR1 and CDR2 (germline): MGHRA, YSYEKL. This CDR3 region has 17 residues. The V end lost 0 bases, the J end lost 0 bases, and 15 bases lay between the germline ends. This CDR3 reads CASSQEIVGGLSYEQYF. The CDR3, as DNA: TGCGCCAGCAGCCAAGAGATTGTCGGGGGGCTCTCCTACGAGCAGTACTTC.

This clone turned up a few times. The chain joins TRBV28 to TRBJ2-3, with D hard to call. This CDR3 spans 13 amino acids. CDR1 is MDHEN and CDR2 is SYDVKM in the germline V gene. Between the trimmed V and J ends, which lost 6 bases and 2 bases, there was a span of 9 bases. The CDR3 DNA is TGTGCCAGCAGCTTACCCTACACAGATACGCAGTATTTT. Its translation: CASSLPYTDTQYF.

The J gene is TRBJ2-3, the V gene TRBV15; possibly TRBD2 for D (6 bases). The germline CDR1 and CDR2 sequences are LNHNV and YYDKDF (reference sequence). V lost 8 bases and J 2 bases, leaving 8 bases between the germline ends. The length of the CDR3 is 12 residues. The CDR3 nucleotides are TGTGCCACCGGAGGGCCCACAGATACGCAGTATTTT. Residues: CATGGPTDTQYF.

The CDR3 DNA sequence: TGTGCCAGCAGCTTCCTAGCGGGACTATACAATGAGCAGTTCTTC. Translating gives CASSFLAGLYNEQFF. This chain links TRBV5-6 with TRBJ2-1; 9 bases agree with TRBD2. The CDR3 totals 15 residues. After removal of 2 bases from V and 4 bases from J, the junction contained 4 bases not matched to a gene. CDR1 SGHDT and CDR2 YYEEEE come from the germline V gene.

On this clone: Other DNA sequences in the sample encode the same CDR3. This rearrangement joins TRBV5-1 to TRBJ1-2; D is possibly TRBD1 (6 bases). The V and J ends lost 2 bases and 2 bases respectively, with 7 bases between them. The CDR3 has 13 amino acids. Germline lookup yields CDR1 SGHRS and CDR2 YFSETQ. CDR3 in DNA: TGCGCCAGCAGCTTAGACAGGAACTATGGCTACACCTTC. Its protein product is CASSLDRNYGYTF.

This clone turned up a few times. The chain uses TRBV7-9 and TRBJ2-5, with D perhaps matching TRBD1 (6 bases). This CDR3 spans 17 amino acids. Germline-derived CDR1 and CDR2 are SEHNR and FQNEAQ (reference sequence). Trimming pared 1 base from V and 5 bases from J, leaving 20 bases between. The CDR3, as DNA: TGTGCCAGCAGCTTAGATGTGTCGCGGTCAGGGGTGGAGACCCAGTACTTC. Protein product: CASSLDVSRSGVETQYF.

This clone showed up just a few times. This sequence joins TRBV20-1 and TRBJ1-2; 7 nucleotides align to TRBD1. Germline lookup yields CDR1 DFQATT and CDR2 SNEGSKA (reference sequence). The CDR3 spans 11 residues. The V and J ends lost 6 bases and 8 bases, in that order; junction bases with no gene match: 6. The CDR3 DNA is TGCAGTGCCCAGACAGGGTCGGGCTACACCTTC. This sequence encodes CSAQTGSGYTF.

The chain has TRBV9 and TRBJ2-2, with D possibly TRBD2 on 6 matching bases. V was cut by 4 bases and J by 6 bases, with 10 bases left in between. Germline loops: CDR1 SGDLS, CDR2 YYNGEE. The CDR3 runs 13 residues. Written as DNA, the CDR3 is TGTGCCAGCAGCCTCGGGAGTCCCGGGGAGCTGTTTTTT. It is translated as CASSLGSPGELFF.

The CDR3 DNA follows: TGTGCCAGCAGTCCGAGTCACACTGAAGCTTTCTTT. This sequence encodes CASSPSHTEAFF. The gene calls are TRBV6-5 and TRBJ1-1; D is unclear. CDR3 length: 12 residues. Germline V CDR1 and CDR2: MNHEY, SVGAGI. The ends were cut back, 5 bases at V and 3 bases at J, with 7 bases in the middle.

This clone showed up just a few times. The rearrangement uses TRBV18 and TRBJ1-3; perhaps TRBD1 as D (5 bases). This CDR3 contains 15 residues. In germline, CDR1 is KGHSH, CDR2 LQKENI. V was cut by 3 bases and J by 2 bases, with 11 bases left in between. The CDR3: CASSPLDSTGNTIYF. The CDR3 nucleotides read TGTGCCAGCTCACCCCTCGACAGTACTGGAAACACCATATATTTT. The entire variable domain, with the rest obtained from reference TRBV18 and TRBJ1-3, is as follows: NAGVMQNPRHLVRRRGQEARLRCSPMKGHSHVYWYRQLPEEGLKFMVYLQKENIIDESGMPKERFSAEFPKEGPSILRIQQVVRGDSAAYFCASSPLDSTGNTIYFGEGSWLTVV.

The chain employs TRBV7-2 and TRBJ2-5, with D possibly matching TRBD1 (6 bases). The V end was cut by 5 bases, the J end by 2 bases, with 9 bases between. CDR1 and CDR2 from the germline V gene are SGHTA and FQGNSA. This CDR3 is 13 amino acids long. The CDR3: CASSHDRQETQYF. CDR3 sequence (DNA): TGTGCCAGCAGCCATGACAGGCAAGAGACCCAGTACTTC. Full variable domain (rest looked up from reference TRBV7-2 and TRBJ2-5): GAGVSQSPSNKVTEKGKDVELRCDPISGHTALYWYRQSLGQGLEFLIYFQGNSAPDKSGLPSDRFSAERTGGSVSTLTIQRTQQEDSAVYLCASSHDRQETQYFGPGTRLLVL.

This rearrangement joins TRBV18 to TRBJ2-5; D is possibly TRBD2 (6 bases). The CDR3 sequence is 14 residues long. V was clipped by 8 bases and J by 1 base, with 14 bases between them. Germline V gene data show CDR1 as KGHSH and CDR2 as LQKENI. DNA of the CDR3: TGTGCCAGCGCCCCCCGGGGGACCCAAGAGACCCAGTACTTC. It specifies CASAPRGTQETQYF.